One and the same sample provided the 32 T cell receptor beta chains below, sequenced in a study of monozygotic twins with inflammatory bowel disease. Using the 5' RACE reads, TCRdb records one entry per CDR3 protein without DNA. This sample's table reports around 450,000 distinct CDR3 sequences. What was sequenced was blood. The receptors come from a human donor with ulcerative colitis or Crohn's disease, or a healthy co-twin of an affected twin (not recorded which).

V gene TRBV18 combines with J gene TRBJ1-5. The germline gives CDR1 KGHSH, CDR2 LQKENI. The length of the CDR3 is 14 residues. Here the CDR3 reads CASSSGSGNQPQHF.

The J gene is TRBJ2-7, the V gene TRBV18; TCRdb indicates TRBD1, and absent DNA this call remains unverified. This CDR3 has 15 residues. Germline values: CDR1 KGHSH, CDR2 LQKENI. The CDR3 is CASSLKPGTGHEQYF.

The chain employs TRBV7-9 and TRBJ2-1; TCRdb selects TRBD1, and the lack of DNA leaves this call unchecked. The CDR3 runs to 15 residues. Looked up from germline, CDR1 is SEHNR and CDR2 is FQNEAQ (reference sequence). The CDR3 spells CATQGGSNAYNEQFF.

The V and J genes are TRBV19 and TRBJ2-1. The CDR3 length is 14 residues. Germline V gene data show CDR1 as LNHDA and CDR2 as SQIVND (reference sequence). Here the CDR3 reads CASTGGSTYNEQFF.

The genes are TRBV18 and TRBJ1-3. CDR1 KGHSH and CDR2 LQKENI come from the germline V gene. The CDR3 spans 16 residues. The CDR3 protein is CASSARRQNSGNTIYF.

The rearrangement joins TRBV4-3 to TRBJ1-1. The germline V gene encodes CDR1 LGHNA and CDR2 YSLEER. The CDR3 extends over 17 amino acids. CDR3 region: CASSQDRGGFMNTEAFF.

This chain's CDR3 is CASSAGGAYTGELFF. The rearrangement links TRBV2 to TRBJ2-2; TCRdb proposes TRBD1, but this gene call is untestable without DNA. The germline gives CDR1 SNHLY, CDR2 FYNNEI. The CDR3 is 15 amino acids.

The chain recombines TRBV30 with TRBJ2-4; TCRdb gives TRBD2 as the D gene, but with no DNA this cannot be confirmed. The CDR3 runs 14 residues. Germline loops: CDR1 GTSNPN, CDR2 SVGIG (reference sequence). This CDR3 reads CAWTGGGTKNIQYF.

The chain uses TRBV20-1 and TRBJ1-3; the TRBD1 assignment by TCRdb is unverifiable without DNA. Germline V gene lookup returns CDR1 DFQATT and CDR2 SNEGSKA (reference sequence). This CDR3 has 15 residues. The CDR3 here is CSADSTGGSGNTIYF.

The CDR3 region is CSAQGRGNTIYF. The genes are TRBV29-1 and TRBJ1-3; TCRdb proposes TRBD1, but this gene call is untestable without DNA. The CDR3 contains 12 residues. Germline V lookup: CDR1 SQVTM, CDR2 ANQGSEA.

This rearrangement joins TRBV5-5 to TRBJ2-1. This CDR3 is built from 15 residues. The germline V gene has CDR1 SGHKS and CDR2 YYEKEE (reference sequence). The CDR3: CASSLTGNTYNEQFF. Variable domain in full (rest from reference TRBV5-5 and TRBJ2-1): DAGVTQSPTHLIKTRGQQVTLRCSPISGHKSVSWYQQVLGQGPQFIFQYYEKEERGRGNFPDRFSARQFPNYSSELNVNALLLGDSALYLCASSLTGNTYNEQFFGPGTRLTVL.

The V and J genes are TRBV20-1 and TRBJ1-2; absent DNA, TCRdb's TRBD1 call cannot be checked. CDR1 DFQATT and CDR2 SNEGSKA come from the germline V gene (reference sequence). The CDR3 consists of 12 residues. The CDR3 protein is CSAGQANYGYTF.

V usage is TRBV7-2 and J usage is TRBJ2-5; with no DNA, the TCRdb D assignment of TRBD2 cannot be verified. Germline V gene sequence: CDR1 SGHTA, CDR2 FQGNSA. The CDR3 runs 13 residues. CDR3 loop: CASSPSYAETQYF.

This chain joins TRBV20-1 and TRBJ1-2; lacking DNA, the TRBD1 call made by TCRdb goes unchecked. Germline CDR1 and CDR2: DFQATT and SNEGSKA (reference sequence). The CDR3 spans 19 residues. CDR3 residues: CSARGGLGGQGVTNYGYTF.

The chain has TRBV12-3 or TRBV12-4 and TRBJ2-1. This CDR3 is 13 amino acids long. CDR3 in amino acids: CASSFLLYNEQFF.

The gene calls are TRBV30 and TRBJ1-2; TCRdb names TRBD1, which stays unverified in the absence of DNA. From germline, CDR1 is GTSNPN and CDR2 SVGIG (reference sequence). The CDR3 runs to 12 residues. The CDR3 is CAYPYRDGGYTF.

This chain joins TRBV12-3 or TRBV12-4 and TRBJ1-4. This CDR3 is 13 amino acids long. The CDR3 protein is CASSLASTEKLFF.

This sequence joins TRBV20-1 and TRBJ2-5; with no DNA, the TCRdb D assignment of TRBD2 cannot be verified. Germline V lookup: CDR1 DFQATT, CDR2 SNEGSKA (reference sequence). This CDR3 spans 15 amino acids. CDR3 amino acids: CSATLGTSVQETQYF.

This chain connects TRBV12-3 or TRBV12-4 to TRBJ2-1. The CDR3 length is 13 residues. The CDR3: CASSLDGSNEQFF.

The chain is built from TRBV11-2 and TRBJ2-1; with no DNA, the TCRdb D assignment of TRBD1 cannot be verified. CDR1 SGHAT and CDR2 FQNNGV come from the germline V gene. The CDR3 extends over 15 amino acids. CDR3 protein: CASSLIRGTYNEQFF.

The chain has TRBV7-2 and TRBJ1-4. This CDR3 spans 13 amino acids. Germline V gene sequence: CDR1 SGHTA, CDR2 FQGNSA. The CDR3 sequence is CASSLRRDEKLFF.

The CDR3 region is CASSDPGLSQETQYF. This chain uses TRBV6-2 or TRBV6-3 with TRBJ2-5; TCRdb selects TRBD2, and the lack of DNA leaves this call unchecked. The CDR3 extends over 15 amino acids. From germline, CDR1 is MNHEY and CDR2 SVGEGT.

CDR3 sequence reads: CASSLLFNGELFF. This chain links TRBV5-1 with TRBJ2-2. Germline CDR1 reads SGHRS; CDR2 reads YFSETQ. The CDR3 is made up of 13 amino acids. The variable domain in full, completed from reference TRBV5-1 and TRBJ2-2, reads KAGVTQTPRYLIKTRGQQVTLSCSPISGHRSVSWYQQTPGQGLQFLFEYFSETQRNKGNFPGRFSGRQFSNSRSEMNVSTLELGDSALYLCASSLLFNGELFFGEGSRLTVL.

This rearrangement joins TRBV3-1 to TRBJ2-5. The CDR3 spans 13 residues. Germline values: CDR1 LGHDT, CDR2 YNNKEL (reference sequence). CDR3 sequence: CASSRNMEETQYF.

The CDR3 here is CASQDSERQNIQYF. V gene TRBV5-1 combines with J gene TRBJ2-4; the TCRdb call, TRBD1, lacks DNA for checking. From germline, CDR1 is SGHRS and CDR2 YFSETQ. The CDR3 consists of 14 residues.

This CDR3 is CASRKVSSYNEQFF. The chain employs TRBV10-2 and TRBJ2-1. The CDR3 spans 14 residues. Looked up from germline, CDR1 is WSHSY and CDR2 is SAAADI.

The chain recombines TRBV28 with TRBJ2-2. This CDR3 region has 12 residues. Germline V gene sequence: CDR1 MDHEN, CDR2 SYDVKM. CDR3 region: CASSLANGELFF.

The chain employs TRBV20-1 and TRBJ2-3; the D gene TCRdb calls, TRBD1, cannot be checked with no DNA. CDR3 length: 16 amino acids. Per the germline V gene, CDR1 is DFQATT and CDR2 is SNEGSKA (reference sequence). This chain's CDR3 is CSASGLSGGSTDTQYF.

This CDR3 is CASRPSSNQPQHF. This chain connects TRBV12-3 or TRBV12-4 to TRBJ1-5. This CDR3 is built from 13 residues.

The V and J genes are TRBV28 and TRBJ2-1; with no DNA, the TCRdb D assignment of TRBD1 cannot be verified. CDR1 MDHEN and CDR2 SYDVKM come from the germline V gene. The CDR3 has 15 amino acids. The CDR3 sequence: CASYSPGGIYNEQFF.

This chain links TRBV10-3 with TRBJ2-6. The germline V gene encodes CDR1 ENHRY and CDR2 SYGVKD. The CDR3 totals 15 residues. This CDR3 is CAISEVESGANVLTF.

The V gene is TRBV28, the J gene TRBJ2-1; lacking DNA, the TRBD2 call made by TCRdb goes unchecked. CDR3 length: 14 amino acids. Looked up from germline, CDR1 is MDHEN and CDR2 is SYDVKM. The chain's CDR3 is CASTGTSGVPGRFF.